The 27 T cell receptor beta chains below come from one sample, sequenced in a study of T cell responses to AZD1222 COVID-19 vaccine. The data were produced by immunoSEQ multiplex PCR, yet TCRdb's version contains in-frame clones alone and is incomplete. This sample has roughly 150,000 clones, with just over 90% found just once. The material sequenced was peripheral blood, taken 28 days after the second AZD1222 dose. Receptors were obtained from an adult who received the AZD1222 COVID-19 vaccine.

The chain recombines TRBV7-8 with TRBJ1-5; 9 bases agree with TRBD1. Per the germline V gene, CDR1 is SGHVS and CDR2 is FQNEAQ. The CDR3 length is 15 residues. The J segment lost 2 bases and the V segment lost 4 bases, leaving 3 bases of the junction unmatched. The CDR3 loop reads CASSSTGGGNQPQHF. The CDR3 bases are TGTGCCAGCAGCTCCACAGGGGGCGGCAATCAGCCCCAGCATTTT.

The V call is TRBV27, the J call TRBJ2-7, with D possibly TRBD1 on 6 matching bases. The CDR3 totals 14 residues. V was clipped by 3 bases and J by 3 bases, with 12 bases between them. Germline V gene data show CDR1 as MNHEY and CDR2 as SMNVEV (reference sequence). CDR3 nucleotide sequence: TGTGCCAGCAGTTTTTTAGGGGACAACTACGAGCAGTACTTC. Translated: CASSFLGDNYEQYF.

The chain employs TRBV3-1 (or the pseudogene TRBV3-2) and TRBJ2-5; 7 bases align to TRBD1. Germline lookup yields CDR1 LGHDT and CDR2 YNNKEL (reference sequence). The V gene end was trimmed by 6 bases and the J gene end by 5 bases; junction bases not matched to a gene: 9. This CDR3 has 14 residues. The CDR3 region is CASSPTGVGETQYF. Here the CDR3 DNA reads TGTGCCAGCAGTCCTACAGGGGTGGGCGAGACCCAGTACTTC.

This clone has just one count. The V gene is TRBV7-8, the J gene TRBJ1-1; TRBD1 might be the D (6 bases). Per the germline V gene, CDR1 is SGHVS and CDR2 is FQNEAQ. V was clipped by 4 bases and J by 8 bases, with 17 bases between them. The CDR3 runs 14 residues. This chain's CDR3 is CASSSATGLGEAFF. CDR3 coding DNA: TGTGCCAGCAGCTCAGCAACAGGGCTTGGAGAAGCTTTCTTT.

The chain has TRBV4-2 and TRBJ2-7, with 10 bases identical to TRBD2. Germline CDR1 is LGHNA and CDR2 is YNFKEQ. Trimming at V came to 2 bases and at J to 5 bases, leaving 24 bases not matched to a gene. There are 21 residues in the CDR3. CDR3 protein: CASSQWVPLAGESPNSHEQYF. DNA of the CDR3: TGTGCCAGCAGCCAATGGGTCCCTCTAGCGGGAGAAAGCCCCAATTCCCACGAGCAGTACTTC.

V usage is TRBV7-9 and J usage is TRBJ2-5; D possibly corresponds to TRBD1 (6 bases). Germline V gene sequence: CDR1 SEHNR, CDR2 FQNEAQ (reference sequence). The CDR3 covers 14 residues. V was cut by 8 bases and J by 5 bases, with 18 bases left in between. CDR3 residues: CASAMGRGFETQYF. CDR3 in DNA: TGTGCCAGCGCTATGGGAAGGGGGTTTGAGACCCAGTACTTC. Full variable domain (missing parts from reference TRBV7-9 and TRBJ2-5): DTGVSQNPRHKITKRGQNVTFRCDPISEHNRLYWYRQTLGQGPEFLTYFQNEAQLEKSRLLSDRFSAERPKGSFSTLEIQRTEQGDSAMYLCASAMGRGFETQYFGPGTRLLVL.

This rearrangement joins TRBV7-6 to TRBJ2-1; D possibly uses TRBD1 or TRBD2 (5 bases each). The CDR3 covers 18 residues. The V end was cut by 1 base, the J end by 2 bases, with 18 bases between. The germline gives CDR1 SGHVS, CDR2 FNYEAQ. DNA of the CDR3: TGTGCCAGCAGCTTAGGCACGAGACGGGACCCCACCTACAATGAGCAGTTCTTC. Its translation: CASSLGTRRDPTYNEQFF.

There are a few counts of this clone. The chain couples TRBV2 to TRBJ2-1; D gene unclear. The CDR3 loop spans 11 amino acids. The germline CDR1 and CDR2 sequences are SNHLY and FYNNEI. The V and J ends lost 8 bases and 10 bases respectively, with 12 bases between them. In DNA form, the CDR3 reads TGTGCCAGCCTGGCGATGGGCGAGCAGTTCTTC. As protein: CASLAMGEQFF.

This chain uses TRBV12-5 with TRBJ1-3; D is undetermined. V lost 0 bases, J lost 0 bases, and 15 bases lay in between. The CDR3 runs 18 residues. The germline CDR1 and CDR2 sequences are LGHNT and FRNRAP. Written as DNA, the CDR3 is TGTGCTAGTGGTTTGGTAACGGTTTGGAATAGCTCTGGAAACACCATATATTTT. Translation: CASGLVTVWNSSGNTIYF.

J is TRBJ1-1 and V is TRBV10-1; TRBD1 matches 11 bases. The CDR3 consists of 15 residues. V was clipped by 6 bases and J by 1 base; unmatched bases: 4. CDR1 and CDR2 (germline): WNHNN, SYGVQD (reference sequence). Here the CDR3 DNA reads TGCGCCAGCAGCCCGGACAGGGGGCAGAACACTGAAGCTTTCTTT. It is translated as CASSPDRGQNTEAFF.

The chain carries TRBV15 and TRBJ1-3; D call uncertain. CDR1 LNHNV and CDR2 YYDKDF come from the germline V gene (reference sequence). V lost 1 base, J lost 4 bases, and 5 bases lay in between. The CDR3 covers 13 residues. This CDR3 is CATSRASGNTIYF. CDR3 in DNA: TGTGCCACCAGCAGAGCCAGCGGAAACACCATATATTTT.

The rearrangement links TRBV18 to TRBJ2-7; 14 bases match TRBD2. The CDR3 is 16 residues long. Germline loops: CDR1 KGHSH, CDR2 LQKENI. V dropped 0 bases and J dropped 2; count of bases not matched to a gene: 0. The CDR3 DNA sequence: TGTGCCAGCTCACCACCGGGACTAGCGGGGGCCTACGAGCAGTACTTC. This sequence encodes CASSPPGLAGAYEQYF.

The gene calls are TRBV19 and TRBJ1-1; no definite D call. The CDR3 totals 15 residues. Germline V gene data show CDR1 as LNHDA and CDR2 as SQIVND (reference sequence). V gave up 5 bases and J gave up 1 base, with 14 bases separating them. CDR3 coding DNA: TGTGCCAGTAGTCCGCTGGGAGCAGGGAACACTGAAGCTTTCTTT. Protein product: CASSPLGAGNTEAFF.

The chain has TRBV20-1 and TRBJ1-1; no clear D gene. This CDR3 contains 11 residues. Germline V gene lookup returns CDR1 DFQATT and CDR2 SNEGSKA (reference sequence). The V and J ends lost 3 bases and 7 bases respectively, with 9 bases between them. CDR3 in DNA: TGCAGTGCTAGGCTTACATATGAAGCTTTCTTT. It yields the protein CSARLTYEAFF.

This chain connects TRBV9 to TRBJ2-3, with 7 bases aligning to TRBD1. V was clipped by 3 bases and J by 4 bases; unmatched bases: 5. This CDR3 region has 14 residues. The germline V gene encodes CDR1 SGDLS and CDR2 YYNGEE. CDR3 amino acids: CASSARQGSDTQYF. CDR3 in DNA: TGTGCCAGCAGCGCCAGACAGGGCTCAGATACGCAGTATTTT. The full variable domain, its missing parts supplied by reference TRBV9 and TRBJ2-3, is DSGVTQTPKHLITATGQRVTLRCSPRSGDLSVYWYQQSLDQGLQFLIQYYNGEERAKGNILERFSAQQFPDLHSELNLSSLELGDSALYFCASSARQGSDTQYFGPGTRLTVL.

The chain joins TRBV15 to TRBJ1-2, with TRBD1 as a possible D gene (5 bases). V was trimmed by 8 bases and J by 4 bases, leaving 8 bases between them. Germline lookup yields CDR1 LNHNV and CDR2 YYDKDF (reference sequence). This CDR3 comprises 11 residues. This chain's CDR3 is CATGGGYGYTF. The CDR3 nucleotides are TGTGCCACCGGGGGGGGCTATGGCTACACCTTC.

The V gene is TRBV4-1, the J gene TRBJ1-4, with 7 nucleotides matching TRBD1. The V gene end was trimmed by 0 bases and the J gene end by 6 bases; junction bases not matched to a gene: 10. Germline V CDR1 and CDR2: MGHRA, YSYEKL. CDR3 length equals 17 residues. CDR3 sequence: CASSQETGTANHEKLFF. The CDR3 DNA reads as TGCGCCAGCAGCCAAGAAACGGGGACAGCGAACCATGAAAAACTGTTTTTT.

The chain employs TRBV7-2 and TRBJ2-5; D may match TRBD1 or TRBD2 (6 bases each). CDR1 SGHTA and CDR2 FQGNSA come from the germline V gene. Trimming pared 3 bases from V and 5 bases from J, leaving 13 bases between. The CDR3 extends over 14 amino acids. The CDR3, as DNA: TGTGCCAGCAGCTTGGGCACAGGGAGGGAGACCCAGTACTTC. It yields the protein CASSLGTGRETQYF.

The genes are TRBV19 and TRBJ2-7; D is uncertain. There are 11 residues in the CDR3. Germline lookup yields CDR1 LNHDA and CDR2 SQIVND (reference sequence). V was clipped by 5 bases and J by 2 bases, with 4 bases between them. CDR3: CASSQAYEQYF. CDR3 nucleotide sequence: TGTGCCAGTAGTCAAGCCTACGAGCAGTACTTC.

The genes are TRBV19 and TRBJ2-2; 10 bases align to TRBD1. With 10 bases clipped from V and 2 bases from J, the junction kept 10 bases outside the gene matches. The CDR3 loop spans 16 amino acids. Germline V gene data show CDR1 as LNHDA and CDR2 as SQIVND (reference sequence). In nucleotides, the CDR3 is TGTGCCACCCTCAACGACAGGGGGCATAACACCGGGGAGCTGTTTTTT. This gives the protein CATLNDRGHNTGELFF. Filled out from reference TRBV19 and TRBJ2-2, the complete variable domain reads DGGITQSPKYLFRKEGQNVTLSCEQNLNHDAMYWYRQDPGQGLRLIYYSQIVNDFQKGDIAEGYSVSREKKESFPLTVTSAQKNPTAFYLCATLNDRGHNTGELFFGEGSRLTVL.

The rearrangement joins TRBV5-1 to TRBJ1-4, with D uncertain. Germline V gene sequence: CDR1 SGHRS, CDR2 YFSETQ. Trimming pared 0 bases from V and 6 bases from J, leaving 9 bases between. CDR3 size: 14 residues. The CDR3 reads CASSLGRSDEKLFF. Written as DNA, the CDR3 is TGCGCCAGCAGCTTGGGGAGGAGCGATGAAAAACTGTTTTTT.

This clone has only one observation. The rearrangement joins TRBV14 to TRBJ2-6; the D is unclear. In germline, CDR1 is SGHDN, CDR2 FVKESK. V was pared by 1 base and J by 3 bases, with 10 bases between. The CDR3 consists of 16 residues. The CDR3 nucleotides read TGTGCCAGCAGCCAAGTCTTCCCGGGTGGGGCCAACGTCCTGACTTTC. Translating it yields CASSQVFPGGANVLTF.

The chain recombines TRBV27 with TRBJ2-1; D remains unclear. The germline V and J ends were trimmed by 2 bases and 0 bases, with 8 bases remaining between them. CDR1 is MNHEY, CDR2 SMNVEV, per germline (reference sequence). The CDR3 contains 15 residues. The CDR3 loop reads CASSLTLSSYNEQFF. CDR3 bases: TGTGCCAGCAGTTTAACACTCAGCTCCTACAATGAGCAGTTCTTC.

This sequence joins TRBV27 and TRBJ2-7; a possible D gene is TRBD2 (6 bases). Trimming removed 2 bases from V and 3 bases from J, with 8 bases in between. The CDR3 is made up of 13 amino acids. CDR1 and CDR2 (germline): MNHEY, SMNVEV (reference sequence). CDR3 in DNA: TGTGCCAGCAGTTTAGCGGGAAACTACGAGCAGTACTTC. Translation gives CASSLAGNYEQYF.

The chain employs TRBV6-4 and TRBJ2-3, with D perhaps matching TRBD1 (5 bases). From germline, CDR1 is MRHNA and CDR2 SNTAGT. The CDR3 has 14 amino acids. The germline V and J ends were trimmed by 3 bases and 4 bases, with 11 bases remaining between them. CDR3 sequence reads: CASSEQVISDTQYF. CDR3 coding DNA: TGTGCCAGCAGTGAACAGGTCATCTCAGATACGCAGTATTTT.

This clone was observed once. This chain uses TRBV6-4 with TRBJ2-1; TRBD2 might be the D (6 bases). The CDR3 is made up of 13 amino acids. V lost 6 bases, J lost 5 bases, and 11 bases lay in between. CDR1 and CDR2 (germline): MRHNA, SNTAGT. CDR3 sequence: CASRGGLHNEQFF. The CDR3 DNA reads TGTGCCAGCAGGGGGGGACTCCACAATGAGCAGTTCTTC.

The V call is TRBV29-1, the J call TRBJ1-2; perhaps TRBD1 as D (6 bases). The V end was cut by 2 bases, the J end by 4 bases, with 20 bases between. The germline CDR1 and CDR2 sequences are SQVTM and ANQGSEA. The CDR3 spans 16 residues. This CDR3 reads CSVESASGASLYGYTF. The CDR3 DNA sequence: TGCAGCGTTGAATCAGCGTCGGGGGCTTCACTCTATGGCTACACCTTC.